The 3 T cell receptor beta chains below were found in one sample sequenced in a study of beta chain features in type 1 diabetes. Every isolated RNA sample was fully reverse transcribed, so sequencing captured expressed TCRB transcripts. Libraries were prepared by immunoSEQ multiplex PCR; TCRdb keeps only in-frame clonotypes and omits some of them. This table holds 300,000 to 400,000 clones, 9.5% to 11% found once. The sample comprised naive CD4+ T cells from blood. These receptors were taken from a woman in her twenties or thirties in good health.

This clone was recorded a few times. The CDR3 loop is CASSSEGWRGEGRETQYF. In DNA, the CDR3 is TGTGCCAGCAGCTCAGAGGGGTGGCGGGGAGAGGGGAGAGAGACCCAGTACTTC. V is TRBV7-2 and J is TRBJ2-5, with D possibly TRBD2 on 6 matching bases. CDR1 SGHTA and CDR2 FQGNSA come from the germline V gene. The length of the CDR3 is 18 residues. Trimming removed 4 bases from V and 4 bases from J, with 25 bases in between. Together with reference TRBV7-2 and TRBJ2-5, the CDR3 gives the full variable domain: GAGVSQSPSNKVTEKGKDVELRCDPISGHTALYWYRQSLGQGLEFLIYFQGNSAPDKSGLPSDRFSAERTGGSVSTLTIQRTQQEDSAVYLCASSSEGWRGEGRETQYFGPGTRLLVL.

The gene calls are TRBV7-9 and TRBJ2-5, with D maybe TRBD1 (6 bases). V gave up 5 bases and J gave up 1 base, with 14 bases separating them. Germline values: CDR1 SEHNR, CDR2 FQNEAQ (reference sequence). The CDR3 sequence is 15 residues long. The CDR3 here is CASSKRGQPQETQYF. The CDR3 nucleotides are TGTGCCAGCAGCAAACGTGGACAGCCCCAAGAGACCCAGTACTTC.

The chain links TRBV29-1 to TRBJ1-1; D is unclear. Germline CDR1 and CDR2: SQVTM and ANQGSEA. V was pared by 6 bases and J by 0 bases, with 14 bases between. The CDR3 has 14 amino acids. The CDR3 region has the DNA TGCAGCGTCGACAAACAGAACTTGAACACTGAAGCTTTCTTT. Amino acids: CSVDKQNLNTEAFF.